The rows below give T cell receptor beta chains drawn from one sample of a study of T cells in Graves' hyperthyroidism and ophthalmopathy. TCRdb recomputed calls from the multiplex PCR reads with MiXCR, one row per CDR3 protein. The sample lists hundreds of thousands of distinct CDR3 sequences, 20% to 25% seen once, with 30% to 40% in the top ten. Sequencing was performed on blood. These receptors originate from a man younger than 40 with Graves' ophthalmopathy. CDR3s include the opening cysteine and the closing phenylalanine or tryptophan. Fields, in order: CDR3 DNA, CDR3 protein, D gene, J gene, clone size, V gene. The D gene is left open where the match is weak. Some rows have no size entry. The others give once, few or many, or a class for an expanded clone.

TGTGCCAGCACCGTGAGGCTAGCGGGAGCTAATGAGCAGTTCTTC	CASTVRLAGANEQFF	TRBD2	TRBJ2-1	many	TRBV28
TGCGCCAGCAGCCAATCGCGGGAGCCCTACAATGAGCAGTTCTTC	CASSQSREPYNEQFF	TRBD2	TRBJ2-1	many	TRBV4-3
TGTGCCAGCACGAAGGGGGGGCGCACAGATACGCAGTATTTT	CASTKGGRTDTQYF	.	TRBJ2-3	.	TRBV28
TGTGCCAGCAGCCGCGGACAGGGGTTAACTGAAGCTTTCTTT	CASSRGQGLTEAFF	TRBD1	TRBJ1-1	.	TRBV3-1
TGTGCCAGTAGTATTTTTTCCGTAGCGGCGGGGGATCAGCCCCAGCATTTT	CASSIFSVAAGDQPQHF	.	TRBJ1-5	many	TRBV19
TGTGCCAGCCAACAGGACAATGAGCAGTTCTTC	CASQQDNEQFF	.	TRBJ2-1	few	TRBV7-9
TGTGCCAGCAGTTTAGGGATCACGATGAACACTGAAGCTTTCTTT	CASSLGITMNTEAFF	.	TRBJ1-1	few	TRBV27
TGTGCCAGCAGCCACGGACAGGGGGCAGCGCCCCAGCATTTT	CASSHGQGAAPQHF	TRBD1	TRBJ1-5	.	TRBV7-2
TGTGCCAGCGGTGGACAGGGTTACTACGAGCAGTACTTC	CASGGQGYYEQYF	TRBD1	TRBJ2-7	.	TRBV28
TGTGCCAGCAGCTTAACCGGGGACAGCAAAGAGACCCAGTACTTC	CASSLTGDSKETQYF	TRBD1	TRBJ2-5	few	TRBV7-3
TGCAGTGCTAGAATGGGGGGTGAAGCTTTCTTT	CSARMGGEAFF	.	TRBJ1-1	many	TRBV20-1
TGCGCCAGCAGCTCAGGTGGGGGGAACACTGAAGCTTTCTTT	CASSSGGGNTEAFF	.	TRBJ1-1	many	TRBV5-1
TGTGCCAGCAGCTATGCGGCAGGAGGAGGGTTCGAGCAGTACTTC	CASSYAAGGGFEQYF	.	TRBJ2-7	.	TRBV5-8
TGTGCCAGCTCACCAATTCCGTCTACCGGGGAGCTGTTTTTT	CASSPIPSTGELFF	.	TRBJ2-2	many	TRBV18
TGTGCCAGCAGCTTAGTCCCACGCGGAAGGGAGGGCACTGAAGCTTTCTTT	CASSLVPRGREGTEAFF	.	TRBJ1-1	.	TRBV11-2
TGCGCCAGCAGCCTCGGGACCAAACTTACCACCGAGCAGTACTTC	CASSLGTKLTTEQYF	.	TRBJ2-7	.	TRBV4-1
TGTGCCAGCAGAAGACGGGATGGCTACACCTTC	CASRRRDGYTF	.	TRBJ1-2	.	TRBV12-3/TRBV12-4
TGTGCCACCAGCAGAGTCCCGGGCCGCTTAAACATTCAGTACTTC	CATSRVPGRLNIQYF	.	TRBJ2-4	.	TRBV15
TGTGCCAGCAGTGCCCCCCGGGACAACACAGATACGCAGTATTTT	CASSAPRDNTDTQYF	.	TRBJ2-3	many	TRBV28
TGTGCCAGCAGTTACCGGGACAGGGGAATTCAGCCCCAGCATTTT	CASSYRDRGIQPQHF	TRBD1	TRBJ1-5	.	TRBV28
TGTGCCCCGAGGGGAATTTACAGACTGAACTATGGCTACACCTTC	CAPRGIYRLNYGYTF	.	TRBJ1-2	.	TRBV3-1
TGTGCCAGCAGTTCTACGGGACAGTTGACCGGGGAGCTGTTTTTT	CASSSTGQLTGELFF	TRBD1	TRBJ2-2	few	TRBV28
TGTGCCAGCATTCCTTATAGCGGGAGCTCCTACAATGAGCAGTTCTTC	CASIPYSGSSYNEQFF	TRBD2	TRBJ2-1	few	TRBV27
TGCGCCAGCAGCTGGACAGTTACAGATACGCAGTATTTT	CASSWTVTDTQYF	.	TRBJ2-3	.	TRBV5-1
TGTGCCAGCAAATGGGTAACTAATGAAAAACTGTTTTTT	CASKWVTNEKLFF	.	TRBJ1-4	.	TRBV25-1
TGTGCCAGCAGTTTCCCGGACAGCTTTTCCTACGAGCAGTACTTC	CASSFPDSFSYEQYF	.	TRBJ2-7	once	TRBV28
TGTGCCAGCAGCGGCGACGGGCTGAACACTGAAGCTTTCTTT	CASSGDGLNTEAFF	.	TRBJ1-1	.	TRBV7-9
TGTGCCAGCTCATTCTACCCGACGGGTGCTAGCACAGATACGCAGTATTTT	CASSFYPTGASTDTQYF	.	TRBJ2-3	many	TRBV12-3/TRBV12-4
TGCGCCAGCAGCCAAGTCTATTTACGGCGGCAAGAGACCCAGTACTTC	CASSQVYLRRQETQYF	.	TRBJ2-5	few	TRBV4-1
TGTGCCAGCGGGACTAGCGGTGGAGAGCAGTACTTC	CASGTSGGEQYF	TRBD2	TRBJ2-7	few	TRBV27
TGCAGTGCTAGAGGGGGGCGGTCATCCTACAATGAGCAGTTCTTC	CSARGGRSSYNEQFF	.	TRBJ2-1	few	TRBV20-1
TGTGCCAGCAGCCCGCCCGGGGTTCCTGAAGCTTTCTTT	CASSPPGVPEAFF	.	TRBJ1-1	.	TRBV7-9
TGTGCCAGCAGCCAAGATGGCAAGGTCAACTATGGCTACACCTTC	CASSQDGKVNYGYTF	.	TRBJ1-2	.	TRBV4-2
TGCGCCAGCAGATCCCCGGGGGGCCTAAGTACCAATGAGCAGTTCTTC	CASRSPGGLSTNEQFF	.	TRBJ2-1	.	TRBV5-1
TGCAGCCCCGCACTAGCGAACTACAATGAGCAGTTCTTC	CSPALANYNEQFF	TRBD2	TRBJ2-1	few	TRBV20-1
TGTGCCAGCAGTTTTATCCAACTACTTAGCACTGAAGCTTTCTTT	CASSFIQLLSTEAFF	.	TRBJ1-1	.	TRBV28
TGTGCCACGAGAGGGGGAGGTGGTAGCGGGAGAAGGCGACAGTACTTC	CATRGGGGSGRRRQYF	TRBD2	TRBJ2-7	many	TRBV5-6
TGTGCCAGCAGTGACCCAGGCCCGACTGGAAACACCATATATTTT	CASSDPGPTGNTIYF	.	TRBJ1-3	once	TRBV25-1
TGTGCCAGCAGCTTTGGGACTAGCGGGAGTGGTGAGCAGTTCTTC	CASSFGTSGSGEQFF	TRBD2	TRBJ2-1	few	TRBV11-3
TGTGCCAGCAGTTTATGGGCTAGCGGGTCCTACGAGCAGTACTTC	CASSLWASGSYEQYF	TRBD2	TRBJ2-7	many	TRBV28
TGTGCCAGCAGCTTTGCCAAGTCCTATGGCTACACCTTC	CASSFAKSYGYTF	.	TRBJ1-2	many	TRBV11-2
TGTGCCGCCAAGACAGGAAACACAGATACGCAGTATTTT	CAAKTGNTDTQYF	.	TRBJ2-3	few	TRBV28
TGTGCCAGCAGCTTAGCTTCTATGGCTAGCGGACCCTACGAGCAGTACTTC	CASSLASMASGPYEQYF	TRBD2	TRBJ2-7	many	TRBV7-2
TGTGCCAGCAGCCCTGACCAGGGTCCCGGGGAGCTGTTTTTT	CASSPDQGPGELFF	.	TRBJ2-2	many	TRBV11-2
TGTGCCAGCAGCGGGACTAGCGGGCAAGAGACCCAGTACTTC	CASSGTSGQETQYF	TRBD2	TRBJ2-5	many	TRBV27
TGTGCCAGCAGCTTAAATACCTTACTCACTGAAGCTTTCTTT	CASSLNTLLTEAFF	.	TRBJ1-1	many	TRBV7-2
TGTGCCAGCAGTTACCCGGCTCTCGGGGGCACAGATACGCAGTATTTT	CASSYPALGGTDTQYF	.	TRBJ2-3	few	TRBV6-2/TRBV6-3
TGTGCCAGCAGCCCCCGGGACTGGGAAAACATTCAGTACTTC	CASSPRDWENIQYF	.	TRBJ2-4	few	TRBV11-2
TGTGCCAGTAGTATAGGGGAGACGAGGAGCCTCCGGGGGACCCAGTACTTC	CASSIGETRSLRGTQYF	.	TRBJ2-5	.	TRBV19
TGTGCCAGCAGCGATGGGACAGCTATCAGCTCCTACAATGAGCAGTTCTTC	CASSDGTAISSYNEQFF	TRBD1	TRBJ2-1	.	TRBV9
TGTGCCAGCAGCCAAAACCCACCGGGGGCGAGCAATCAGTCCCAGCATTTT	CASSQNPPGASNQSQHF	.	TRBJ1-5	few	TRBV3-1
TGTGCCAGCAGCTTAATTCTGGACAGGGCCCGTTATGGCTACACCTTC	CASSLILDRARYGYTF	TRBD1	TRBJ1-2	.	TRBV7-9
TGTGCCAGCAGTGCCAGCGTAGGCGGGAGGAATCAAGAGACCCAGTACTTC	CASSASVGGRNQETQYF	TRBD2	TRBJ2-5	few	TRBV6-1
TGTGCCAGCAGCCCGACCCAGAGGGTCCACACCGGGGAGCTGTTTTTT	CASSPTQRVHTGELFF	.	TRBJ2-2	.	TRBV7-9
TGTGCCAGCAGTGAAGCAGGTCTAGCGGGTCACAATGAGCAGTTCTTC	CASSEAGLAGHNEQFF	TRBD2	TRBJ2-1	few	TRBV2
TGCGCCAGCGGGAACACTGAAGCTTTCTTT	CASGNTEAFF	.	TRBJ1-1	many	TRBV4-1
TGCAGTGCTCGGGGACAGGGTACCCACGAGCAGTACTTC	CSARGQGTHEQYF	TRBD1	TRBJ2-7	.	TRBV20-1
TGTGCCAGCAGTTCACTAGCGGGAGGAACCGGGGAGCTGTTTTTT	CASSSLAGGTGELFF	TRBD2	TRBJ2-2	many	TRBV28
TGTGCCAGCTCACCGGGACAGTTATCTGGAAACACCATATATTTT	CASSPGQLSGNTIYF	TRBD1	TRBJ1-3	.	TRBV18
TGTGCCAGCAGTGAAACTAGCGGCCCCTACGAGCAGTACTTC	CASSETSGPYEQYF	TRBD2	TRBJ2-7	.	TRBV25-1